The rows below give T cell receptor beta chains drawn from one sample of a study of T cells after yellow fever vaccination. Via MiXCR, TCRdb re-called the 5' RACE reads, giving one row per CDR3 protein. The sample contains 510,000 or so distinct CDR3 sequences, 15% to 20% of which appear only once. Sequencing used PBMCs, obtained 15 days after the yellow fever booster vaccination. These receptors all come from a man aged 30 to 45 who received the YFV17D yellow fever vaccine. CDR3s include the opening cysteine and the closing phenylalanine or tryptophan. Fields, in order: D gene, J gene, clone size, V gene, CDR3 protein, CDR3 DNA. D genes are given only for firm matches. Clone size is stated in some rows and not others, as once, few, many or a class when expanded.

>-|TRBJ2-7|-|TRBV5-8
CASSLAWTALSYEQYF
TGTGCCAGCAGCTTGGCCTGGACAGCGCTCTCCTACGAGCAGTACTTC
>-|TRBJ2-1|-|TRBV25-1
CASSERQYNEQFF
TGTGCCAGCAGTGAAAGGCAGTACAATGAGCAGTTCTTC
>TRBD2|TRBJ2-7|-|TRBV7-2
CASSLTSGRTNEQYF
TGTGCCAGCAGCCTTACTAGCGGGAGGACCAACGAGCAGTACTTC
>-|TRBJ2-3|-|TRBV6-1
CASSARGPPPDTQYF
TGTGCCAGCAGTGCCCGGGGACCGCCGCCAGATACGCAGTATTTT
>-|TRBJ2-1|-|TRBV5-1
CASSPDGTSSYNEQFF
TGCGCCAGCAGCCCGGACGGAACCAGCTCCTACAATGAGCAGTTCTTC
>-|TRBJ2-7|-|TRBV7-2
CASSLSSGTSYEQYF
TGTGCCAGCAGCTTAAGTAGCGGAACCTCCTACGAGCAGTACTTC
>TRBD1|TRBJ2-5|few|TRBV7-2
CASSRTGALSGETQYF
TGTGCCAGCAGCCGGACAGGGGCGTTGTCGGGAGAGACCCAGTACTTC
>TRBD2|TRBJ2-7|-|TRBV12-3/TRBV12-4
CASTPRALAGGLYTYEQYF
TGTGCCAGCACCCCCCGGGCGCTAGCGGGAGGGCTTTACACCTACGAGCAGTACTTC
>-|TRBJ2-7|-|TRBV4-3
CASSQRWGSSYEQYF
TGCGCCAGCAGCCAACGATGGGGAAGCTCCTACGAGCAGTACTTC
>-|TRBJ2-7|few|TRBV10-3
CAIKGDYEQYF
TGTGCCATCAAGGGGGACTACGAGCAGTACTTC
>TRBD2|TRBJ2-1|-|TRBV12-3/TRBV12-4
CASSPIAGGRNEQFF
TGTGCCAGCAGCCCCATCGCGGGAGGGCGTAATGAGCAGTTCTTC
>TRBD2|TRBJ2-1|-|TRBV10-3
CAISEGGGRESYNEQFF
TGTGCCATCAGTGAAGGGGGCGGGAGGGAGTCCTACAATGAGCAGTTCTTC
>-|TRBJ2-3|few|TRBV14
CASSPTSPGYTQYF
TGTGCCAGCAGCCCCACTAGCCCCGGCTATACGCAGTATTTT
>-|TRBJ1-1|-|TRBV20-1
CSARKGHSNTEAFF
TGCAGTGCTAGGAAGGGCCACTCGAACACTGAAGCTTTCTTT
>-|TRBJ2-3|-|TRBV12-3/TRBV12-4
CASLGFSADTQYF
TGTGCCAGCCTCGGTTTTAGTGCGGATACGCAGTATTTT
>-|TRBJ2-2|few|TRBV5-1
CASSLRFKGSPGELFF
TGCGCCAGCAGCTTAAGATTTAAGGGATCCCCCGGGGAGCTGTTTTTT
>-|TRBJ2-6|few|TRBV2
CASRPDRSSGANVLTF
TGTGCCAGCAGGCCGGACAGAAGCTCTGGGGCCAACGTCCTGACTTTC
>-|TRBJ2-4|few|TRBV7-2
CASSLMVNIQYF
TGTGCCAGCAGCTTAATGGTAAACATTCAGTACTTC
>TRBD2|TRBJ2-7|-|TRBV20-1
CSASGPTSGINEQYF
TGCAGTGCTAGTGGACCGACTAGCGGGATAAACGAGCAGTACTTC
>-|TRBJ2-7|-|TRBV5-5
CASSSRAGETYEQYF
TGTGCCAGCAGCTCTCGGGCAGGGGAGACCTACGAGCAGTACTTC
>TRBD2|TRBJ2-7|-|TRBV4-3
CASSQDTIWTSGSYEQYF
TGCGCCAGCAGCCAAGACACGATTTGGACTAGCGGCTCCTACGAGCAGTACTTC
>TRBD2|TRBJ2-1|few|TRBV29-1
CSVEGPSGSSYNEQFF
TGCAGCGTTGAAGGTCCTAGCGGGAGCTCCTACAATGAGCAGTTCTTC
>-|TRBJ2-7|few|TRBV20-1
CSARDTGRSYEQYF
TGCAGTGCTAGAGATACCGGGCGGTCCTACGAGCAGTACTTC
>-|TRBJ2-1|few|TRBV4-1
CASRRSGGSNEQFF
TGCGCCAGCAGAAGGTCAGGAGGGAGCAATGAGCAGTTCTTC
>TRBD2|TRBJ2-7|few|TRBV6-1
CASSEKRLAGSYEQYF
TGTGCCAGCAGTGAAAAGAGGTTAGCGGGCTCCTACGAGCAGTACTTC
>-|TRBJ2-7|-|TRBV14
CASSYVGSRGEQYF
TGTGCCAGCAGCTACGTTGGCTCCCGAGGCGAGCAGTACTTC
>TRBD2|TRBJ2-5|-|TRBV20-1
CSATTSGQETQYF
TGCAGTGCCACGACTAGCGGACAAGAGACCCAGTACTTC
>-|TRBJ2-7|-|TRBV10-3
CAISETRAGSYEQYF
TGTGCCATCAGTGAGACAAGGGCCGGTAGCTACGAGCAGTACTTC
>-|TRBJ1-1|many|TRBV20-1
CSARGPPGHGNTEAFF
TGCAGTGCTAGAGGACCTCCGGGACACGGGAACACTGAAGCTTTCTTT